One sample yielded the 27 T cell receptor beta chains listed below, sequenced in a study of T cells after yellow fever vaccination. MiXCR was run by TCRdb on the 5' RACE reads, yielding one entry per CDR3 protein. The data contain about 550,000 distinct CDR3 sequences, around 21% of them singletons. This sample comprised PBMCs, obtained 15 days after the yellow fever booster vaccination. The source of these receptors is a man aged 25 to 40 who received the YFV17D yellow fever vaccine.

This chain links TRBV10-3 with TRBJ1-4; D not resolved. V lost 0 bases, J lost 4 bases, and 6 bases lay in between. The CDR3 runs 14 residues. Germline CDR1 and CDR2: ENHRY and SYGVKD. The CDR3 bases are TGTGCCATCAGTGAGTCGATGAGTAATGAAAAACTGTTTTTT. This sequence encodes CAISESMSNEKLFF.

V usage is TRBV7-8 and J usage is TRBJ2-1; 10 nucleotides line up with TRBD2. Trimming cost V 4 bases and J 9 bases; bases outside gene matches: 18. The CDR3 has 18 amino acids. The germline V gene has CDR1 SGHVS and CDR2 FQNEAQ. The CDR3 reads CASSSFRRTSGGAAEQFF. Written as DNA, the CDR3 is TGTGCCAGCAGCTCTTTTCGGCGGACTAGCGGTGGGGCGGCTGAGCAGTTCTTC.

This clonotype came up a few times. The rearrangement uses TRBV29-1 and TRBJ2-7; 9 bases align to TRBD2. Trimming cost V 6 bases and J 10 bases; bases outside gene matches: 10. The CDR3 extends over 12 amino acids. Germline V gene lookup returns CDR1 SQVTM and CDR2 ANQGSEA. The CDR3 DNA reads TGCAGCGTGACTAGCGGAGGTTCACGTCAGTACTTC. This gives the protein CSVTSGGSRQYF.

Many counts were recorded for this clonotype. The chain joins TRBV12-3 or TRBV12-4 to TRBJ2-3; no firm D call. This CDR3 is 13 amino acids long. The germline V and J ends were trimmed by 11 bases and 1 base, with 13 bases remaining between them. CDR3 residues: CAAAYGRTDTQYF. The CDR3 coding sequence is TGTGCCGCAGCGTACGGGCGCACAGATACGCAGTATTTT.

The chain couples TRBV6-1 to TRBJ1-5, with D uncertain. Germline loops: CDR1 MNHNS, CDR2 SASEGT. V gave up 2 bases and J gave up 1 base, with 12 bases separating them. This CDR3 spans 16 amino acids. The CDR3 is CASSEIISRSNQPQHF. The CDR3, as DNA: TGTGCCAGCAGTGAAATTATTAGCAGAAGCAATCAGCCCCAGCATTTT.

This clonotype has only a few counts. V and J are TRBV4-3 and TRBJ2-5, with D perhaps matching TRBD1 (5 bases). Germline loops: CDR1 LGHNA, CDR2 YSLEER. Trimming cost V 4 bases and J 5 bases, with 14 bases left between them. This CDR3 spans 14 amino acids. The CDR3 sequence: CASSPSGFEETQYF. In DNA, the CDR3 is TGCGCCAGCAGCCCATCAGGGTTCGAGGAGACCCAGTACTTC.

This clonotype has a handful of counts. The V and J genes are TRBV12-3 or TRBV12-4 and TRBJ2-7, with D possibly being TRBD1 (6 bases). Trimming cost V 6 bases and J 1 base, with 16 bases left between them. CDR3 length: 15 residues. The CDR3 region has the DNA TGTGCCAGCAGGTCCGCCGGGACATTATCCTACGAGCAGTACTTC. Translation: CASRSAGTLSYEQYF.

This clonotype was recorded a few times. The gene calls are TRBV6-5 and TRBJ2-2; D not resolved. From germline, CDR1 is MNHEY and CDR2 SVGAGI. The length of the CDR3 is 11 residues. V lost 8 bases and J 6 bases, leaving 7 bases between the germline ends. This chain's CDR3 is CASLSAGELFF. The CDR3 nucleotides read TGTGCCAGCTTATCGGCCGGGGAGCTGTTTTTT.

In nucleotides, the CDR3 is TGTGCCAGCAGCATAACCTCCGAGGGGGCGGAGGGGGGCAATGAGCAGTTCTTC. It codes for CASSITSEGAEGGNEQFF. The chain links TRBV12-3 or TRBV12-4 to TRBJ2-1, with D maybe TRBD1 (7 bases). The CDR3 consists of 18 residues. Trimming removed 6 bases at V and 6 bases at J, with 27 bases between.

Only a few counts were recorded for this clonotype. The chain couples TRBV12-3 or TRBV12-4 to TRBJ2-1; D assignment may be TRBD1 or TRBD2 (5 bases each). Deletions cut 6 bases from V and 0 bases from J, with 18 bases between. CDR3 length: 17 residues. The chain's CDR3 is CASSPLAWGSSYNEQFF. In DNA, the CDR3 is TGTGCCAGCAGCCCCCTGGCGTGGGGGAGCTCCTACAATGAGCAGTTCTTC.

This chain uses TRBV11-2 with TRBJ2-4, with unresolved D. CDR1 is SGHAT, CDR2 FQNNGV, per germline. V lost 3 bases and J 0 bases, leaving 9 bases between the germline ends. This CDR3 contains 15 residues. The CDR3 spells CASSFGRLAKNIQYF. CDR3 DNA: TGTGCCAGCAGCTTCGGTCGGTTAGCCAAAAACATTCAGTACTTC.

The table lists this clonotype with a few counts. The V call is TRBV20-1, the J call TRBJ1-5; D is possibly TRBD1 (5 bases). CDR3 size: 14 residues. The germline V gene encodes CDR1 DFQATT and CDR2 SNEGSKA (reference sequence). The V gene lost 1 base and the J gene lost 5 bases, with 12 bases spanning the gap. For the CDR3, the DNA is TGCAGTGCTAGAGTGGGGGGACGGGATCAGCCCCAGCATTTT. It codes for CSARVGGRDQPQHF.

V is TRBV7-2 and J is TRBJ2-5; 10 nucleotides match TRBD1. V dropped 4 bases and J dropped 5; count of bases not matched to a gene: 10. The CDR3 is 16 residues long. The germline V gene has CDR1 SGHTA and CDR2 FQGNSA. The CDR3 here is CASSSPSGTGVETQYF. CDR3 sequence (DNA): TGTGCCAGCAGCTCACCTTCCGGGACAGGGGTGGAGACCCAGTACTTC.

In its sample, this clonotype was seen a few times. This chain joins TRBV25-1 and TRBJ1-6; D not resolved. This CDR3 is built from 13 residues. Germline CDR1 is MGHDK and CDR2 is SYGVNS. V lost 3 bases and J lost 5, with 5 bases in between. The CDR3 sequence is CASSDRHNSPLHF. CDR3 DNA sequence: TGTGCCAGCAGTGACAGACATAATTCACCCCTCCACTTT.

Points on this clonotype: A much larger clone is a single base away; this may be a read error. The chain recombines TRBV5-8 with TRBJ2-2; D may be TRBD1 (6 bases). The CDR3 runs 14 residues. V lost 4 bases to trimming and J lost 1 base, with 8 bases between them. Looked up from germline, CDR1 is SGHTS and CDR2 is YDEGEE. The CDR3 here is CASSRTENTGELFF. CDR3 nucleotides: TGTGCCAGCAGCCGGACAGAGAACACCGGGGAGCTGTTTTTT.

The CDR3 bases are TGTGCCAGCAGTGATATGGCCCGCCGGGGCACCCAAGAGACCCAGTACTTC. Translated, it gives CASSDMARRGTQETQYF. The rearrangement joins TRBV2 to TRBJ2-5; either TRBD1 or TRBD2 may fit D (5 bases each). Germline CDR1 SNHLY, CDR2 FYNNEI. Between the trimmed V and J ends, which lost 3 bases and 1 base, there was a span of 18 bases. The CDR3 spans 17 residues.

V usage is TRBV6-4 and J usage is TRBJ2-3; 9 bases match TRBD2. Germline V gene lookup returns CDR1 MRHNA and CDR2 SNTAGT. The V segment lost 8 bases and the J segment 1 base; nucleotides outside the gene matches: 19. This CDR3 comprises 19 residues. CDR3 in amino acids: CASLRPPSAGGVGTDTQYF. CDR3 bases: TGTGCCAGCCTCCGGCCCCCCAGTGCGGGAGGGGTCGGCACAGATACGCAGTATTTT.

This clonotype was counted a few times. The chain joins TRBV7-9 to TRBJ2-7; no reliable D call. From germline, CDR1 is SEHNR and CDR2 FQNEAQ (reference sequence). V was cut by 1 base and J by 4 bases, with 8 bases left in between. This CDR3 is 13 amino acids long. CDR3 loop: CASSLGITYEQYF. The DNA of the CDR3 is TGTGCCAGCAGCTTAGGTATTACGTACGAGCAGTACTTC.

There are a few counts of this clonotype. The V and J genes are TRBV7-2 and TRBJ2-1; D ambiguous. Germline V CDR1 and CDR2: SGHTA, FQGNSA. With 1 base removed from V and 9 bases from J, the gap between germline ends came to 10 bases. The CDR3 sequence is 13 residues long. The CDR3 DNA reads as TGTGCCAGCAGCTTAGAATACTATGGTGAGCAGTTCTTC. Translated, it gives CASSLEYYGEQFF.

The V gene is TRBV12-3 or TRBV12-4, the J gene TRBJ2-3, with 8 bases aligning to TRBD1. The CDR3 extends over 14 amino acids. V lost 4 bases and J lost 4; bases outside the gene matches: 4. CDR3 DNA sequence: TGTGCCAGCAGTTCTGGACAGGGCGCAGATACGCAGTATTTT. This sequence encodes CASSSGQGADTQYF.

This clonotype was found a few times. This chain connects TRBV6-1 to TRBJ2-3; 13 bases are a match to TRBD2. V lost 5 bases, J lost 6 bases, and 5 bases stayed unmatched. Germline V gene data show CDR1 as MNHNS and CDR2 as SASEGT. The CDR3 length is 15 residues. CDR3 sequence reads: CASSQTSGRWDTQYF. As DNA, the CDR3 is TGTGCCAGCAGTCAGACTAGCGGGAGGTGGGATACGCAGTATTTT.

The chain carries TRBV5-1 and TRBJ2-7; the D is unclear. Germline assignment: CDR1 SGHRS and CDR2 YFSETQ. The CDR3 has 13 amino acids. Trimming removed 0 bases at V and 6 bases at J, with 10 bases between. CDR3 sequence (DNA): TGCGCCAGCAGCTTGGATCCCCCCGGCGAGCAGTACTTC. This sequence encodes CASSLDPPGEQYF.

The rearrangement uses TRBV9 and TRBJ2-3; D unresolved. This CDR3 contains 12 residues. The ends were cut back, 3 bases at V and 7 bases at J, with 9 bases in the middle. Germline V gives CDR1 SGDLS, CDR2 YYNGEE. CDR3 sequence reads: CASSADGYTQYF. CDR3 sequence (DNA): TGTGCCAGCAGCGCCGATGGGTATACGCAGTATTTT.

The chain has TRBV10-2 and TRBJ2-7; 9 positions agree with TRBD2. V gave up 1 base and J gave up 6 bases; unmatched junction bases: 4. Per germline, CDR1 WSHSY and CDR2 SAAADI. This CDR3 region has 14 residues. CDR3: CASSELAGEGEQYF. The CDR3 DNA follows: TGCGCCAGCAGTGAGTTAGCGGGAGAAGGCGAGCAGTACTTC.

As concerns this clonotype: A junction end diverges from the germline sequence, so it may reflect a read error. The V and J genes are TRBV20-1 and TRBJ2-3, with 12 bases matching TRBD2. The length of the CDR3 is 16 residues. The germline V gene has CDR1 DFQATT and CDR2 SNEGSKA (reference sequence). The CDR3 here is CCASSPSGRAADTQYF. The CDR3 DNA is TGCTGTGCTAGCTCCCCTAGCGGGAGGGCCGCCGATACGCAGTATTTT.

This clonotype was counted between two and nine times. CDR3 DNA sequence: TGTGCCACCAGCACCAGGGGGCTGCTGCTCCGAAATGAGCAGTTCTTC. Residues: CATSTRGLLLRNEQFF. This chain links TRBV15 with TRBJ2-1; 8 nucleotides agree with TRBD1. Germline lookup yields CDR1 LNHNV and CDR2 YYDKDF (reference sequence). The ends lost 4 bases at V and 7 bases at J; junction bases unmatched: 12. The CDR3 spans 16 residues.

This clonotype was counted only a few times. The chain links TRBV29-1 to TRBJ2-1; 12 bases map to TRBD2. Germline loops: CDR1 SQVTM, CDR2 ANQGSEA. The CDR3 is 17 residues long. V dropped 1 base and J dropped 8; count of bases not matched to a gene: 12. In DNA form, the CDR3 reads TGCAGCGTTGAAGGGACGGCAGGACTAGCGGGGTACTATGAGCAGTTCTTC. It yields the protein CSVEGTAGLAGYYEQFF.